This TCR beta chain was captured in a study of regulatory T cells in long-lasting Graves disease. There are 14 residues in the CDR3. V gave up 4 bases and J gave up 0 bases, with 10 bases separating them. CDR1 and CDR2 from the germline V gene are SEHNR and FQNEAQ (reference sequence). Time point denoted: persistent/refractory GD, antithyroid drugs over 5 years with positive TRAb. With RNA extracted from PBMCs as input, the TCR library was made. Collection of peripheral blood (about 8.8 milliliters) was done using EDTA tubes. Comments on this clonotype: What it binds is not known.

TCR beta libraries were built with iRepertoire HTBI primers and Arm-PCR of CDR3 regions. TCRdb re-called the multiplex PCR reads through MiXCR, storing one row per CDR3 protein. The sample contains a few hundred thousand distinct CDR3 sequences, 23% of which appear only once. Study results and limitations: Persistent patients shared more public clonotypes (over 2,500) than new patients (nearly 1,000). Persistent Graves' disease cases displayed lower TCR diversity than newly diagnosed ones.

The sequenced sample was peripheral blood mononuclear cells (PBMCs), obtained when the disease was refractory, from a patient treated with antithyroid drugs. The source of this sequence is a female donor with Graves disease. This chain joins TRBV7-9 and TRBJ2-7; no reliable D call. The CDR3 DNA reads as TGTGCCAGCAGCTACAGCCACGTCTCCTACGAGCAGTACTTC. It yields the protein CASSYSHVSYEQYF.